Shown below are 18 T cell receptor beta chains from a single sample sequenced in a study of radiation and T cells in renal cell carcinoma. Regarding time point: baseline pretreatment blood. Regarding treatment: 15 Gy SBRT to primary tumor, nephrectomy 4 weeks later. Data came from immunoSEQ multiplex PCR; TCRdb stores just in-frame clones and leaves some out. The profile shows about 140,000 clones, approximately 87% of them singletons. The material was blood, obtained from a patient whose treatment included radiotherapy and nephrectomy. The receptors originated from a woman aged 45 to 65 with renal cell carcinoma.

The V and J genes are TRBV6-5 and TRBJ1-2, with D perhaps TRBD1 (6 bases). The CDR3 consists of 13 residues. The germline V gene encodes CDR1 MNHEY and CDR2 SVGAGI. The V end was cut by 11 bases, the J end by 0 bases, with 13 bases between. CDR3 loop: CAPRTDSNYGYTF. The CDR3 region has the DNA TGTGCCCCTCGGACAGATTCTAACTATGGCTACACCTTC.

This chain joins TRBV7-9 and TRBJ2-7; unclear D gene. The CDR3 is 13 residues long. Germline CDR1 and CDR2: SEHNR and FQNEAQ (reference sequence). V was cut by 3 bases and J by 2 bases, with 8 bases left in between. The CDR3 DNA is TGTGCCAGCAGCTTGCGAAGTACCTACGAGCAGTACTTC. Translating it yields CASSLRSTYEQYF.

The chain links TRBV6-5 to TRBJ1-1; the match to TRBD1 covers 9 bases. The V gene's germline CDR1 is MNHEY and CDR2 SVGAGI. The CDR3 is 13 amino acids. Unmatched junction bases numbered 0, after V lost 5 bases and J lost 2 bases. CDR3 sequence (DNA): TGTGCCAGCAGTACAGGGGGCAACACTGAAGCTTTCTTT. Translation gives CASSTGGNTEAFF.

This clone was observed once. The genes are TRBV6-6 and TRBJ2-7; possible D gene TRBD1, 6 bases. V was shortened by 6 bases and J by 6 bases, with 12 bases between the two germline ends. CDR1 MNHNY and CDR2 SVGAGI come from the germline V gene (reference sequence). This CDR3 is 12 amino acids long. The DNA for the CDR3 is TGTGCCAGCAGCAACAGGGCAGTCGAGCAGTACTTC. Its protein product is CASSNRAVEQYF.

The chain recombines TRBV4-3 with TRBJ1-3, with D unclear. Trimming took off 0 bases at V and 4 bases at J, with 10 bases between the two ends. Germline CDR1 is LGHNA and CDR2 is YSLEER. The length of the CDR3 is 15 residues. CDR3 region: CASSQDITDGNTIYF. In nucleotides, the CDR3 is TGCGCCAGCAGCCAAGATATCACAGACGGAAACACCATATATTTT.

This clone appeared once. The chain joins TRBV5-4 to TRBJ2-1; D remains ambiguous. Germline V gene lookup returns CDR1 SGHNT and CDR2 YYREEE (reference sequence). The CDR3 runs 16 residues. The V and J ends lost 4 bases and 4 bases respectively, with 18 bases between them. The CDR3 loop is CASSAGPEIRYNEQFF. CDR3 nucleotides: TGTGCCAGCAGCGCTGGACCGGAGATCCGGTACAATGAGCAGTTCTTC.

This clone was observed at least ten times. This chain connects TRBV7-2 to TRBJ2-1; perhaps D is TRBD1 or TRBD2 (5 bases each). Trimming took 2 bases from V and 6 from J, leaving 8 bases between them. The CDR3 consists of 13 residues. CDR1 SGHTA and CDR2 FQGNSA come from the germline V gene. The CDR3 loop is CASSLFGGNEQFF. Here the CDR3 DNA reads TGTGCCAGCAGCTTATTTGGGGGCAATGAGCAGTTCTTC.

V gene TRBV7-2 combines with J gene TRBJ1-5; 7 bases agree with TRBD1. J lost 0 bases, V lost 3 bases, and 11 bases had no gene match. There are 18 residues in the CDR3. Germline-derived CDR1 and CDR2 are SGHTA and FQGNSA. The CDR3 protein is CASSLRDSLGISNQPQHF. As DNA, the CDR3 is TGTGCCAGCAGCTTGAGGGACAGCTTAGGGATTAGCAATCAGCCCCAGCATTTT. Using reference TRBV7-2 and TRBJ1-5 for the parts outside the CDR3, the full variable domain is GAGVSQSPSNKVTEKGKDVELRCDPISGHTALYWYRQSLGQGLEFLIYFQGNSAPDKSGLPSDRFSAERTGGSVSTLTIQRTQQEDSAVYLCASSLRDSLGISNQPQHFGDGTRLSIL.

This sequence joins TRBV9 and TRBJ1-6; the match to TRBD1 covers 7 bases. The length of the CDR3 is 16 residues. Germline assignment: CDR1 SGDLS and CDR2 YYNGEE. V lost 3 bases and J lost 4; bases outside the gene matches: 7. The CDR3 loop reads CASSDHRDRYNSPLHF. The CDR3 nucleotides are TGTGCCAGCAGCGACCACCGGGACAGATATAATTCACCCCTCCACTTT.

This clone occurred a few times. The chain couples TRBV6-5 to TRBJ1-2; no reliable D call. The CDR3 loop spans 13 amino acids. V shed 6 bases and J shed 4 bases, with 12 bases lying between them. Germline V gene lookup returns CDR1 MNHEY and CDR2 SVGAGI. The CDR3 bases are TGTGCCAGCAGGGTCAGTGCCAGCTATGGCTACACCTTC. It codes for CASRVSASYGYTF.

V and J are TRBV5-1 and TRBJ2-5; 10 bases map to TRBD2. The CDR3 spans 18 residues. Losses at the gene ends were 1 base for V and 2 bases for J; bases not matched to a gene: 11. Germline CDR1 is SGHRS and CDR2 is YFSETQ. CDR3 residues: CASSLLPSSGGKQETQYF. The CDR3 DNA reads TGCGCCAGCAGCTTGTTGCCCTCTAGCGGGGGCAAACAAGAGACCCAGTACTTC.

DNA of the CDR3: TGTGCCTGGACCCATGGAAACACCATATATTTT. Amino acid sequence: CAWTHGNTIYF. The chain carries TRBV30 and TRBJ1-3; unclear D gene. Trimming cost V 4 bases and J 3 bases, with 4 bases left between them. Per germline, CDR1 GTSNPN and CDR2 SVGIG (reference sequence). The CDR3 runs to 11 residues.

This chain connects TRBV18 to TRBJ2-7; TRBD1 might be the D (5 bases). The CDR3 is 15 residues long. Germline CDR1 is KGHSH and CDR2 is LQKENI. V gave up 2 bases and J gave up 5 bases, with 16 bases separating them. CDR3 loop: CASSPGAGSLDEQYF. The CDR3 DNA is TGTGCCAGCTCACCAGGGGCAGGCAGTTTAGACGAGCAGTACTTC.

The rearrangement links TRBV19 to TRBJ2-1, with D unclear. V gave up 6 bases and J gave up 0 bases, with 18 bases separating them. CDR3 size: 17 residues. Germline CDR1 is LNHDA and CDR2 is SQIVND (reference sequence). Here the CDR3 reads CASRGFGTQSSYNEQFF. The DNA of the CDR3 is TGTGCCAGTAGGGGGTTTGGCACGCAGAGCTCCTACAATGAGCAGTTCTTC.

CDR3 sequence reads: CAVKSGTGIQPQHF. The CDR3 DNA is TGTGCCGTTAAAAGCGGGACAGGGATACAGCCCCAGCATTTT. This chain connects TRBV30 to TRBJ1-5, with TRBD1 matching over 9 bases. The V gene's germline CDR1 is GTSNPN and CDR2 SVGIG (reference sequence). The ends lost 8 bases at V and 7 bases at J; junction bases unmatched: 12. The CDR3 is 14 residues long.

V and J are TRBV6-5 and TRBJ2-7; unclear D gene. The CDR3 has 16 amino acids. V dropped 2 bases and J dropped 0 bases, with 14 bases sitting between them. CDR1 is MNHEY and CDR2 is SVGAGI in the germline V gene. The CDR3 sequence: CASSYHSTRASYEQYF. The CDR3 nucleotides are TGTGCCAGCAGTTACCACTCTACCAGAGCCTCCTACGAGCAGTACTTC.

This chain connects TRBV2 to TRBJ1-2, with D perhaps TRBD1 (5 bases). The germline V gene encodes CDR1 SNHLY and CDR2 FYNNEI. The V and J ends lost 3 bases and 8 bases respectively, with 13 bases between them. CDR3 length: 13 amino acids. The CDR3 spells CASSDGQGEGYTF. The CDR3 bases are TGTGCCAGCAGTGATGGGCAGGGAGAAGGCTACACCTTC.

This chain uses TRBV5-5 with TRBJ1-2; perhaps TRBD1 as D (6 bases). Deletions cut 4 bases from V and 0 bases from J, with 13 bases between. Germline CDR1 is SGHKS and CDR2 is YYEKEE (reference sequence). The CDR3 extends over 15 amino acids. Here the CDR3 DNA reads TGTGCCAGCAGCCCGGGAGGGGGATCTAACTATGGCTACACCTTC. As protein: CASSPGGGSNYGYTF.